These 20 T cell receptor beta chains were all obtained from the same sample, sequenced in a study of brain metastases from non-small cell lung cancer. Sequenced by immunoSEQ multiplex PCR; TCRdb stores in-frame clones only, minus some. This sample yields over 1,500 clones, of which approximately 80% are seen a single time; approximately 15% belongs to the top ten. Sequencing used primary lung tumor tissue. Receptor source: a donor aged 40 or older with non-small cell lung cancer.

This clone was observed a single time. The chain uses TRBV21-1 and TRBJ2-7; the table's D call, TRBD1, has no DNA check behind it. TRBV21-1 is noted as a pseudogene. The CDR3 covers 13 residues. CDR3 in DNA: TGTGCCAGCAGCAAAGGACAGGGCTACGAGCAGTACTTC. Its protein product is CASSKGQGYEQYF.

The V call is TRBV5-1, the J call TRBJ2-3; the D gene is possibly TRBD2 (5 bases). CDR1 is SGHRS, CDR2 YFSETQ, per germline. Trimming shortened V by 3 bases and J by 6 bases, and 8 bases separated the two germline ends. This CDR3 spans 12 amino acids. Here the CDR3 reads CASSSRRDTQYF. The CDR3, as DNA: TGCGCCAGCAGCTCCCGGAGGGATACGCAGTATTTT.

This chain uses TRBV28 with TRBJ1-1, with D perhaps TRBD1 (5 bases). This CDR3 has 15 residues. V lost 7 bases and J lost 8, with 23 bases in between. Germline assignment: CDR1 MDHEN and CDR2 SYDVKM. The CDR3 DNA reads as TGTGCCAGCACTTCCCTCGGGACGCCACTTATAGAAGCTTTCTTT. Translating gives CASTSLGTPLIEAFF.

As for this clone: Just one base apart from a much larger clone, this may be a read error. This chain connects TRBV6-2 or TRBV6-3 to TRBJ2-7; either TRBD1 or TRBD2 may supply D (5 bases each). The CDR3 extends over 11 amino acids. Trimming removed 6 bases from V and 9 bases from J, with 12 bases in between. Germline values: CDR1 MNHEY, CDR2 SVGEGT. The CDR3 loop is CASSQGTRQYF. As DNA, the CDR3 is TGTGCCAGCAGCCAAGGGACCAGGCAGTACTTC.

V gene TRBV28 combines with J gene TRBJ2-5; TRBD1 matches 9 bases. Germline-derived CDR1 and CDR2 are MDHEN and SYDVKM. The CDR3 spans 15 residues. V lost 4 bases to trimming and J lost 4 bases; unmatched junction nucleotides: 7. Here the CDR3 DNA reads TGTGCCAGCAGTTATGGGGGACAGGGAGGAGAGACCCAGTACTTC. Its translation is CASSYGGQGGETQYF.

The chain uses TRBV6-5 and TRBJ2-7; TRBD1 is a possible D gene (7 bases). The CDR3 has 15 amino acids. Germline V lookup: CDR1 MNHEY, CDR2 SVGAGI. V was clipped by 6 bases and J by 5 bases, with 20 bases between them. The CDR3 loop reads CASRALLEGANEQYF. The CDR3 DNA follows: TGTGCCAGCAGGGCCCTCTTGGAGGGGGCTAACGAGCAGTACTTC.

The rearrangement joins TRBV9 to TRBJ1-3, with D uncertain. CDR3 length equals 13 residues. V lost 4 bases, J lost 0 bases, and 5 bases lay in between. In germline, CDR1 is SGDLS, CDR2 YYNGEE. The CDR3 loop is CASSLSSGNTIYF. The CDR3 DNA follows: TGTGCCAGCAGCCTATCCTCTGGAAACACCATATATTTT.

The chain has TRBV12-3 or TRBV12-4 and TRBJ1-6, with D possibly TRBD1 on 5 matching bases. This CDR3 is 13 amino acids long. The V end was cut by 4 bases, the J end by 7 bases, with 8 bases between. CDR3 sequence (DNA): TGTGCCAGCAGTTACAGGCTGAATTCACCCCTCCACTTT. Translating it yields CASSYRLNSPLHF.

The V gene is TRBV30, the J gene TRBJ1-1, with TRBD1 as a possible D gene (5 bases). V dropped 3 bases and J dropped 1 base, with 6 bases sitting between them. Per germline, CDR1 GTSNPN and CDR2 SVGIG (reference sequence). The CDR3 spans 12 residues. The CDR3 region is CAWRGQNTEAFF. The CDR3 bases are TGTGCCTGGAGAGGACAGAACACTGAAGCTTTCTTT.

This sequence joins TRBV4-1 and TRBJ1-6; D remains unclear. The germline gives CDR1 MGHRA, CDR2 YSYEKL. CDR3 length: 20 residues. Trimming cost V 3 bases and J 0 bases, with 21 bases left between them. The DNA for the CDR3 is TGCGCCAGCAGCCACCCAAGGACCGTGAGCTTAAGCTCCTATAATTCACCCCTCCACTTT. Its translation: CASSHPRTVSLSSYNSPLHF.

This CDR3 is CASSLEGVYEQYF. The CDR3 bases are TGTGCCAGCAGTCTCGAGGGGGTCTACGAGCAGTACTTC. V gene TRBV12-3 or TRBV12-4 combines with J gene TRBJ2-7; D might be TRBD1 (6 bases). V lost 5 bases, J lost 3 bases, and 11 bases lay in between. The CDR3 runs to 13 residues.

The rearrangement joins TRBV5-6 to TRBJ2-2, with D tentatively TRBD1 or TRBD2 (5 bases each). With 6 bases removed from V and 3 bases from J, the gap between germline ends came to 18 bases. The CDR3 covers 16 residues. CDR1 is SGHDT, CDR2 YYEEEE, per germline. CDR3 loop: CASTPWGTIDTGELFF. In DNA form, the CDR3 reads TGTGCCAGCACCCCTTGGGGGACGATAGACACCGGGGAGCTGTTTTTT.

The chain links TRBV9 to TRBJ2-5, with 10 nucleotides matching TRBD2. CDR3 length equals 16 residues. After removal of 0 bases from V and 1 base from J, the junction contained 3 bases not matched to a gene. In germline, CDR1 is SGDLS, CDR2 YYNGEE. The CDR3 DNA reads TGTGCCAGCAGCGTAGCCAGCGGGAGGGGCCAAGAGACCCAGTACTTC. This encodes CASSVASGRGQETQYF.

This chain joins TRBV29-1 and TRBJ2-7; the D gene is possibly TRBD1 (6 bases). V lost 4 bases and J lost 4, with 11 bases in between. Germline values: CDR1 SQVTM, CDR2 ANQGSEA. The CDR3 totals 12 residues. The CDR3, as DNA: TGCAGCGTTGGAGGACAGCTTTACGAGCAGTACTTC. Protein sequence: CSVGGQLYEQYF.

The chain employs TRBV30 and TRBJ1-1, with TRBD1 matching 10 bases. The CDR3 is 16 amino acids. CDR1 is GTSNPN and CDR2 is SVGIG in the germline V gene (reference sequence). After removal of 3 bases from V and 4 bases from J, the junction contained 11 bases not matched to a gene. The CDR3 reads CAWSLPDRGLSTEAFF. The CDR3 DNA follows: TGTGCCTGGAGCCTACCTGACAGGGGGCTTAGCACTGAAGCTTTCTTT.

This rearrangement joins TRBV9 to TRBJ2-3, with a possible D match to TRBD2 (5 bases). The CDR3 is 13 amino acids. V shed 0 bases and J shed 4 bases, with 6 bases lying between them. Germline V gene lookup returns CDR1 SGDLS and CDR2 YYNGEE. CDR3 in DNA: TGTGCCAGCAGCGTAGGAGGGCCAGATACGCAGTATTTT. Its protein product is CASSVGGPDTQYF.

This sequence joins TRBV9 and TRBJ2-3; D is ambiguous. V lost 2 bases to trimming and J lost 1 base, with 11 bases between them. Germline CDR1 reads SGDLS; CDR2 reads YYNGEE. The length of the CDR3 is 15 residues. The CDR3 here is CASSVNHDGTDTQYF. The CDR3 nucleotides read TGTGCCAGCAGCGTCAATCATGATGGCACAGATACGCAGTATTTT.

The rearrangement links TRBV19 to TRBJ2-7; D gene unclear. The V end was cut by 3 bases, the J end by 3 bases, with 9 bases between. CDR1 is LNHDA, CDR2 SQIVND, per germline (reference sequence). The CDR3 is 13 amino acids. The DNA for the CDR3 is TGTGCCAGTAGTATTGGCCAAGGCTACGAGCAGTACTTC. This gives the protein CASSIGQGYEQYF.

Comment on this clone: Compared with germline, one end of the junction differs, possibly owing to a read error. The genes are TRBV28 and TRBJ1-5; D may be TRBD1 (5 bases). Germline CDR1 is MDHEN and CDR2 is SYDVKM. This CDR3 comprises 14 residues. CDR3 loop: CVSSFGGVMGPQHF. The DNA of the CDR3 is TGTGTCAGCAGTTTCGGGGGGGTCATGGGGCCCCAGCATTTT.

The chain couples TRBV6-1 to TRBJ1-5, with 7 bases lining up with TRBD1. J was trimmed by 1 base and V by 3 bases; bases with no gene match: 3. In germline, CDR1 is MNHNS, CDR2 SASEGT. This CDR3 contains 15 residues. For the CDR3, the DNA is TGTGCCAGCAGTGATGGACAGGTCAGCAATCAGCCCCAGCATTTT. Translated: CASSDGQVSNQPQHF.